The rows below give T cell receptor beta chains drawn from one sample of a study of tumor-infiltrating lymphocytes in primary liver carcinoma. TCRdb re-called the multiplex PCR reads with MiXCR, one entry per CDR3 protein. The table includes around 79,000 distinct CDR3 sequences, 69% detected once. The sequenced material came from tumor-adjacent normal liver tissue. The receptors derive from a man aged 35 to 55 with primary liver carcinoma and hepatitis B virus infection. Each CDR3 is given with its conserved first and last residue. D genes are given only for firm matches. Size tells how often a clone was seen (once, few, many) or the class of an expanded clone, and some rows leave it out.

CDR3: CASSLDLGLAQPQHF; DNA: TGTGCCAGCAGCTTAGACCTGGGGTTGGCTCAGCCCCAGCATTTT; V: TRBV11-3; J: TRBJ1-5; D: .; length: 15; size: .
CDR3: CATQERRRSYNEQFF; DNA: TGTGCCACTCAAGAACGCCGGCGCTCCTACAATGAGCAGTTCTTC; V: TRBV6-5; J: TRBJ2-1; D: .; length: 15; size: .
CDR3: CANSQDIERTVNTEAFF; DNA: TGCGCCAACAGCCAAGATATCGAGAGGACGGTGAACACTGAGGCCTTCTTT; V: TRBV4-1; J: TRBJ1-1; D: .; length: 17; size: .
CDR3: CASREVSTDTQYF; DNA: TGTGCCAGCAGGGAGGTTAGCACAGATACGCAGTATTTT; V: TRBV6-2/TRBV6-3; J: TRBJ2-3; D: .; length: 13; size: .
CDR3: CANSSVLIQYF; DNA: TGTGCCAACAGTTCGGTACTTATTCAGTACTTC; V: TRBV28; J: TRBJ2-4; D: .; length: 11; size: few
CDR3: CASSYDRESSEQYF; DNA: TGTGCCAGCAGTTATGACAGGGAATCTTCCGAGCAGTACTTC; V: TRBV6-2/TRBV6-3; J: TRBJ2-7; D: TRBD1; length: 14; size: many
CDR3: CASRQEFDSSYEQYF; DNA: TGTGCCAGCAGGCAAGAGTTTGATAGTTCCTACGAGCAGTACTTC; V: TRBV4-2; J: TRBJ2-7; D: .; length: 15; size: .
CDR3: CATTGGKNTGEPFF; DNA: TGTGCCACCACCGGGGGGAAGAACACCGGGGAGCCGTTTTTT; V: TRBV24-1; J: TRBJ2-2; D: TRBD2; length: 14; size: once
CDR3: CSARPGGNEQPF; DNA: TGCAGCGCCCGCCCAGGGGGGAATGAGCAACCCTTC; V: TRBV29-1; J: TRBJ2-1; D: .; length: 12; size: .
CDR3: CASSPQGMLMGHF; DNA: TGTGCCAGTAGTCCGCAGGGGATGCTTATGGGGCATTTT; V: TRBV19; J: TRBJ1-5; D: .; length: 13; size: few
CDR3: CANSLVRQALGKKETQYF; DNA: TGTGCCAACAGCTTAGTGAGGCAAGCCCTGGGAAAAAAAGAGACCCAGTACTTC; V: TRBV11-2; J: TRBJ2-5; D: .; length: 18; size: .
CDR3: CSVERQYNTGDLFF; DNA: TGCAGCGTTGAACGCCAGTATAACACCGGGGACCTATTTTTT; V: TRBV29-1; J: TRBJ2-2; D: .; length: 14; size: .
CDR3: CASSPSPGQGAAYTEALF; DNA: TGCGCCAGCAGCCCCTCCCCGGGACAGGGGGCGGCGTACACCGAAGCTCTCTTT; V: TRBV4-1; J: TRBJ1-1; D: TRBD1; length: 18; size: .
CDR3: CTSSHQANYGQYF; DNA: TGTACCAGCAGCCATCAGGCTAACTACGGGCAGTACTTC; V: TRBV11-2; J: TRBJ2-7; D: .; length: 13; size: .
CDR3: CTITEGLSSYEQYF; DNA: TGTACCATCACGGAAGGCTTGAGTTCCTACGAGCAGTACTTC; V: TRBV4-2; J: TRBJ2-7; D: .; length: 14; size: .
CDR3: CAGSTTVFSYYEQYF; DNA: TGTGCCGGCAGCACCACAGTTTTTAGCTACTACGAGCAGTACTTC; V: TRBV11-2; J: TRBJ2-7; D: .; length: 15; size: .
CDR3: CASSDRASYEQYF; DNA: TGTGCCAGCAGTGACAGGGCCTCCTACGAGCAGTACTTC; V: TRBV6-2/TRBV6-3; J: TRBJ2-7; D: TRBD1; length: 13; size: many
CDR3: CTSTEGLSSYEQYF; DNA: TGTACCAGCACGGAAGGCTTGAGCTCCTACGAGCAGTACTTC; V: TRBV4-2; J: TRBJ2-7; D: .; length: 14; size: .
CDR3: CASSQGGPYGQYF; DNA: TGTGCCAGCAGCCAAGGGGGACCCTACGGGCAGTACTTC; V: TRBV4-2; J: TRBJ2-7; D: .; length: 13; size: .
CDR3: CACMRGGGGDTQYF; DNA: TGTGCCTGCATGAGAGGGGGCGGAGGAGATACGCAGTATTTT; V: TRBV6-5; J: TRBJ2-3; D: TRBD1; length: 14; size: .
CDR3: CASSQDEGTGTRNYGYTF; DNA: TGCGCCAGCAGCCAAGATGAAGGGACGGGTACGAGGAACTATGGCTACACCTTC; V: TRBV4-3; J: TRBJ1-2; D: .; length: 18; size: once
CDR3: CVSSAGTDLFSGNTIYF; DNA: TGTGTCAGCAGCGCCGGGACGGATCTCTTTTCTGGAAACACCATATATTTC; V: TRBV5-5; J: TRBJ1-3; D: .; length: 17; size: .
CDR3: CASSLWEGETQYF; DNA: TGTGCCAGCAGCTTGTGGGAAGGGGAGACCCAGTACTTC; V: TRBV5-4; J: TRBJ2-5; D: .; length: 13; size: many
CDR3: CASISRGYYGYTF; DNA: TGTGCCAGCATTTCGAGAGGCTACTATGGCTACACCTTC; V: TRBV11-2; J: TRBJ1-2; D: .; length: 13; size: .
CDR3: CASCPLGGSAVSYSERFF; DNA: TGTGCCAGCTGCCCGCTTGGAGGCTCAGCGGTCTCCTACAGTGAGCGGTTCTTC; V: TRBV7-8; J: TRBJ2-1; D: .; length: 18; size: .
CDR3: CASVRGRKGTQYF; DNA: TGTGCCAGCGTACGGGGACGGAAAGGGACCCAGTACTTC; V: TRBV12-3/TRBV12-4; J: TRBJ2-5; D: .; length: 13; size: .
CDR3: CATSPSGANEQFF; DNA: TGTGCCACCAGTCCGAGCGGGGCCAATGAGCAGTTCTTC; V: TRBV24-1; J: TRBJ2-1; D: TRBD2; length: 13; size: many
CDR3: CAGSPLGGSSVSYNEQFF; DNA: TGTGCCGGCAGCCCGCTTGGAGGCTCATCGGTATCCTACAATGAGCAGTTCTTC; V: TRBV7-8; J: TRBJ2-1; D: .; length: 18; size: .
CDR3: CASSGDRVASGANVLTF; DNA: TGTGCCAGCAGCGGGGATAGGGTGGCCTCTGGGGCCAACGTCCTGACTTTC; V: TRBV5-4; J: TRBJ2-6; D: .; length: 17; size: .
CDR3: CATGDRGTGRETQYF; DNA: TGTGCCACCGGTGACCGAGGGACAGGGAGAGAGACCCAGTACTTC; V: TRBV24-1; J: TRBJ2-5; D: TRBD1; length: 15; size: .
CDR3: CASSFYTNEQFF; DNA: TGTGCCAGCAGCTTTTATACCAATGAGCAGTTCTTC; V: TRBV7-2; J: TRBJ2-1; D: .; length: 12; size: few
CDR3: CVSSFQGGGKYNEQFF; DNA: TGTGTCAGCAGTTTCCAAGGGGGGGGTAAATACAATGAGCAGTTCTTC; V: TRBV12-3/TRBV12-4; J: TRBJ2-1; D: .; length: 16; size: .
CDR3: CASSLGARGGLNEQFF; DNA: TGTGCCAGCAGCTTAGGGGCAAGGGGGGGCTTAAATGAGCAGTTCTTC; V: TRBV7-8; J: TRBJ2-1; D: .; length: 16; size: many